The 25 T cell receptor beta chains listed next were all sequenced from one sample in a study of cytomegalovirus exposure and HLA in healthy donors. The PCR made use of 60 Vbeta and 13 Jbeta primers. Assay used: immunoSEQ multiplex PCR; TCRdb lists only in-frame clones, some missing. Of 150,000 or so clones listed, approximately 80% are singletons. The sequencing sample was made of PBMCs. These receptors were collected from a man in his forties in good health and CMV-seropositive.

The rearrangement uses TRBV4-1 and TRBJ2-7; 12 bases match TRBD2. The length of the CDR3 is 15 residues. Trimming cost V 4 bases and J 4 bases; bases outside gene matches: 5. Germline CDR1 reads MGHRA; CDR2 reads YSYEKL. This CDR3 reads CASSPLTSGRYEQYF. In DNA, the CDR3 is TGCGCCAGCAGCCCCCTTACTAGCGGGAGGTACGAGCAGTACTTC.

The rearrangement joins TRBV18 to TRBJ1-2; 12 bases map to TRBD1. CDR3 size: 18 residues. Germline CDR1 is KGHSH and CDR2 is LQKENI. V lost 3 bases and J lost 1; bases outside the gene matches: 9. The CDR3: CASSPGAGTGGFNYGYTF. The CDR3, as DNA: TGTGCCAGCTCACCGGGTGCCGGGACAGGGGGCTTTAACTATGGCTACACCTTC. The whole variable domain, remainder taken from reference TRBV18 and TRBJ1-2, is NAGVMQNPRHLVRRRGQEARLRCSPMKGHSHVYWYRQLPEEGLKFMVYLQKENIIDESGMPKERFSAEFPKEGPSILRIQQVVRGDSAAYFCASSPGAGTGGFNYGYTFGSGTRLTVV.

The chain is built from TRBV6-1 and TRBJ1-3; D is perhaps TRBD1 (6 bases). V dropped 10 bases and J dropped 3 bases, with 16 bases sitting between them. Germline lookup yields CDR1 MNHNS and CDR2 SASEGT. CDR3 length equals 14 residues. CDR3 DNA sequence: TGTGCCACCTCAGGCCGGGACATTGGAAACACCATATATTTT. Translating gives CATSGRDIGNTIYF.

The chain uses TRBV4-3 and TRBJ2-5; 8 bases fit TRBD2. The CDR3 runs to 15 residues. Germline V gene sequence: CDR1 LGHNA, CDR2 YSLEER. V trimming: 0 bases; J trimming: 10 bases; junction bases outside the gene matches: 10. For the CDR3, the DNA is TGCGCCAGCAGCCAAGATCACCAGCGGGGGTGGGACCAGTACTTC. Its protein product is CASSQDHQRGWDQYF.

V is TRBV9 and J is TRBJ2-4; 11 positions match TRBD2. Trimming removed 5 bases from V and 0 bases from J; junction bases left unmatched: 13. Germline CDR1 SGDLS, CDR2 YYNGEE. CDR3 length: 19 residues. This chain's CDR3 is CASRIPGLAVLLAKNIQYF. The CDR3 DNA reads as TGTGCCAGCAGGATACCGGGACTAGCGGTACTCTTAGCCAAAAACATTCAGTACTTC.

This chain connects TRBV18 to TRBJ2-1, with a possible D match to TRBD1 (6 bases). This CDR3 is built from 14 residues. Trimming removed 2 bases from V and 8 bases from J, with 13 bases in between. The germline V gene encodes CDR1 KGHSH and CDR2 LQKENI. The DNA of the CDR3 is TGTGCCAGCTCACCAGAGACAGGTGCCGATGAGCAGTTCTTC. Translation gives CASSPETGADEQFF.

The gene calls are TRBV13 and TRBJ2-3, with 15 positions matching TRBD2. The CDR3 is 16 residues long. V lost 5 bases, J lost 4 bases, and 4 bases stayed unmatched. Germline V gene lookup returns CDR1 PRHDT and CDR2 FYEKMQ (reference sequence). The chain's CDR3 is CASSLRTSGGADTQYF. The CDR3 DNA follows: TGTGCCAGCAGCCTCCGGACTAGCGGGGGGGCAGATACGCAGTATTTT. The entire variable domain, with the rest obtained from reference TRBV13 and TRBJ2-3, is as follows: AAGVIQSPRHLIKEKRETATLKCYPIPRHDTVYWYQQGPGQDPQFLISFYEKMQSDKGSIPDRFSAQQFSDYHSELNMSSLELGDSALYFCASSLRTSGGADTQYFGPGTRLTVL.

This chain uses TRBV4-1 with TRBJ2-5, with TRBD1 identical over 8 bases. Matching the DNA end better, TRBJ2-7 makes the J call doubtful. This CDR3 spans 14 amino acids. The germline CDR1 and CDR2 sequences are MGHRA and YSYEKL. The CDR3 here is CASSHRQGWYEQYF. Here the CDR3 DNA reads TGCGCCAGCAGCCATAGACAGGGGTGGTACGAGCAGTACTTC.

The chain couples TRBV2 to TRBJ1-5, with a tentative D call TRBD1 (5 bases). V was clipped by 1 base and J by 4 bases, with 11 bases between them. Looked up from germline, CDR1 is SNHLY and CDR2 is FYNNEI. The CDR3 extends over 15 amino acids. The CDR3 DNA is TGTGCCAGCAGTGAAGGTCGGCAGGGTAATCAGCCCCAGCATTTT. Translated: CASSEGRQGNQPQHF.

This chain uses TRBV5-6 with TRBJ2-3, with TRBD2 matching over 8 bases. This CDR3 contains 16 residues. V gave up 0 bases and J gave up 0 bases; unmatched junction bases: 3. Germline CDR1 SGHDT, CDR2 YYEEEE. CDR3 residues: CASSLVTSASTDTQYF. The CDR3 coding sequence is TGTGCCAGCAGCTTGGTGACTAGCGCCAGCACAGATACGCAGTATTTT.

This clone was observed a handful of times. Other nucleotide sequences in the sample specify the same CDR3. This sequence joins TRBV5-1 and TRBJ2-7; D is possibly TRBD2 (5 bases). With 0 bases removed from V and 4 bases from J, the gap between germline ends came to 8 bases. Germline-derived CDR1 and CDR2 are SGHRS and YFSETQ. CDR3 length: 13 residues. In DNA form, the CDR3 reads TGCGCCAGCAGCTTGGCCCGGGAATACGAGCAGTACTTC. This sequence encodes CASSLAREYEQYF.

This chain connects TRBV5-1 to TRBJ2-5; possible D gene TRBD1, 5 bases. Germline V gene data show CDR1 as SGHRS and CDR2 as YFSETQ. This CDR3 comprises 17 residues. Trimming left V 6 bases short and J 5 bases short, with 26 bases between. For the CDR3, the DNA is TGCGCCAGCATACCTCTCCCCTTAGGTAGGGGCTCCGAGACCCAGTACTTC. Residues: CASIPLPLGRGSETQYF.

For the CDR3, the DNA is TGTGCCAGCAGTCCCTCACCCGGTCAGCCCCAGCATTTT. It codes for CASSPSPGQPQHF. This chain connects TRBV5-6 to TRBJ1-5; D is unresolved. Trimming cost V 5 bases and J 6 bases, with 12 bases left between them. The germline CDR1 and CDR2 sequences are SGHDT and YYEEEE. CDR3 length: 13 residues.

This clone was detected a few times. The chain carries TRBV5-4 and TRBJ2-6; 10 positions match TRBD1. The CDR3 length is 17 residues. With 1 base clipped from V and 3 bases from J, the junction kept 4 bases outside the gene matches. CDR1 SGHNT and CDR2 YYREEE come from the germline V gene (reference sequence). In nucleotides, the CDR3 is TGTGCCAGCAGCTTGCGGACAGGGGGAGGTGGGGCCAACGTCCTGACTTTC. Its translation is CASSLRTGGGGANVLTF.

The V and J genes are TRBV7-8 and TRBJ2-2; 12 bases agree with TRBD2. Looked up from germline, CDR1 is SGHVS and CDR2 is FQNEAQ. The CDR3 totals 19 residues. With 5 bases clipped from V and 4 bases from J, the junction kept 14 bases outside the gene matches. The CDR3 DNA reads TGTGCCAGCAGCGTAAGAACCCGACTAGCGGGAGTAGGCACCGGGGAGCTGTTTTTT. It specifies CASSVRTRLAGVGTGELFF.

V usage is TRBV10-3 and J usage is TRBJ1-3, with D possibly TRBD1 on 5 matching bases. The CDR3 runs to 15 residues. Germline V gives CDR1 ENHRY, CDR2 SYGVKD. The V end was cut by 0 bases, the J end by 3 bases, with 9 bases between. CDR3 loop: CAISESGGVGNTIYF. In DNA, the CDR3 is TGTGCCATCAGTGAGTCGGGAGGGGTTGGAAACACCATATATTTT.

The chain carries TRBV9 and TRBJ2-1; TRBD2 agrees at 7 bases. Germline values: CDR1 SGDLS, CDR2 YYNGEE. The V segment lost 6 bases and the J segment 0 bases; nucleotides outside the gene matches: 6. The CDR3 has 15 residues. The CDR3 sequence is CASTKAGSSYNEQFF. In DNA form, the CDR3 reads TGTGCCAGCACTAAAGCGGGGAGCTCCTACAATGAGCAGTTCTTC.

The V call is TRBV11-1, the J call TRBJ2-3; maybe TRBD1 (5 bases). The V end was cut by 4 bases, the J end by 1 base, with 12 bases between. The CDR3 has 15 residues. Germline values: CDR1 SGHAT, CDR2 FQDESV (reference sequence). CDR3 bases: TGTGCCAGCAGCTCAGGGATTGCGGGCACAGATACGCAGTATTTT. The encoded protein is CASSSGIAGTDTQYF.

This sequence joins TRBV25-1 and TRBJ2-7; TRBD1 matches 7 bases. Germline V gene lookup returns CDR1 MGHDK and CDR2 SYGVNS. V shed 4 bases, J shed 2 bases, and the junction held 5 bases outside the gene matches. This CDR3 is 14 amino acids long. The CDR3 protein is CASSVPGQPYEQYF. CDR3 coding DNA: TGTGCCAGCAGTGTGCCGGGACAGCCCTACGAGCAGTACTTC.

The chain combines TRBV28 with TRBJ1-5; maybe TRBD1 (5 bases). The CDR3 is 12 residues long. Looked up from germline, CDR1 is MDHEN and CDR2 is SYDVKM. V was trimmed by 4 bases and J by 11 bases, leaving 12 bases between them. CDR3 in DNA: TGTGCCAGCAGTTCAGGGATTAGGGCCCAGCATTTT. Residues: CASSSGIRAQHF.

The chain employs TRBV2 and TRBJ1-4; D gene uncertain. The V and J ends lost 2 bases and 8 bases respectively, with 9 bases between them. Germline values: CDR1 SNHLY, CDR2 FYNNEI. This CDR3 has 13 amino acids. The CDR3 loop reads CASSEIEREKLFF. The CDR3 DNA reads as TGTGCCAGCAGTGAAATAGAGCGAGAAAAACTGTTTTTT. The complete variable domain, with remaining parts taken from reference TRBV2 and TRBJ1-4, reads EPEVTQTPSHQVTQMGQEVILRCVPISNHLYFYWYRQILGQKVEFLVSFYNNEISEKSEIFDDQFSVERPDGSNFTLKIRSTKLEDSAMYFCASSEIEREKLFFGSGTQLSVL.

This sequence joins TRBV28 and TRBJ1-1; possible D gene TRBD1, 6 bases. The germline V gene has CDR1 MDHEN and CDR2 SYDVKM. Trimming left V 5 bases short and J 0 bases short, with 10 bases between. The CDR3 consists of 14 residues. Here the CDR3 reads CASSNRQVNTEAFF. In DNA, the CDR3 is TGTGCCAGCAGTAACAGACAGGTGAACACTGAAGCTTTCTTT.

The chain links TRBV28 to TRBJ1-2; a possible D gene is TRBD1 (5 bases). CDR3 length equals 14 residues. Trimming removed 6 bases at V and 2 bases at J, with 13 bases between. Germline lookup yields CDR1 MDHEN and CDR2 SYDVKM. CDR3 bases: TGTGCCAGCAGCACCCTGGACAACAACTATGGCTACACCTTC. This encodes CASSTLDNNYGYTF.

The chain has TRBV25-1 and TRBJ2-3; the match to TRBD1 covers 8 bases. Unmatched junction bases numbered 4, after V lost 4 bases and J lost 1 base. Germline CDR1 is MGHDK and CDR2 is SYGVNS. The CDR3 spans 15 residues. Written as DNA, the CDR3 is TGTGCCAGCAGTGGGGACAGGAGGGGCACAGATACGCAGTATTTT. Amino acid sequence: CASSGDRRGTDTQYF.

The chain combines TRBV4-3 with TRBJ1-2, with D tentatively TRBD1 (5 bases). CDR1 LGHNA and CDR2 YSLEER come from the germline V gene. The CDR3 covers 14 residues. V gave up 3 bases and J gave up 0 bases, with 8 bases separating them. The CDR3: CASSQTVPNYGYTF. The CDR3 nucleotides read TGCGCCAGCAGCCAGACAGTTCCTAACTATGGCTACACCTTC.